Sequencing of this TCR beta chain was carried out in a study of blood T cell repertoires in COVID-19. Study-level information: PBMCs, B-cell-depleted T cells, or T cells provided the cDNA or gDNA that made up the material.

The method was immunoSEQ multiplex PCR; TCRdb's version includes in-frame clones alone and lacks a portion of them. The table records about 440,000 clones, about 87% of them present only once. CDR1 and CDR2 from the germline V gene are LNHDA and SQIVND (reference sequence). Deletions cut 2 bases from V and 4 bases from J, with 12 bases between. The CDR3 totals 15 residues. The sequenced material came from peripheral blood. The source of this sequence is a woman between 45 and 65 years old with COVID-19, enrolled during active disease. The rearrangement uses TRBV19 and TRBJ1-5; D is possibly TRBD1 (6 bases). The CDR3 spells CASSISAGANQPQHF. The CDR3 DNA reads as TGTGCCAGTAGTATATCAGCGGGGGCGAATCAGCCCCAGCATTTT. Based on the CDR3 plus reference TRBV19 and TRBJ1-5, the full variable domain is DGGITQSPKYLFRKEGQNVTLSCEQNLNHDAMYWYRQDPGQGLRLIYYSQIVNDFQKGDIAEGYSVSREKKESFPLTVTSAQKNPTAFYLCASSISAGANQPQHFGDGTRLSIL.